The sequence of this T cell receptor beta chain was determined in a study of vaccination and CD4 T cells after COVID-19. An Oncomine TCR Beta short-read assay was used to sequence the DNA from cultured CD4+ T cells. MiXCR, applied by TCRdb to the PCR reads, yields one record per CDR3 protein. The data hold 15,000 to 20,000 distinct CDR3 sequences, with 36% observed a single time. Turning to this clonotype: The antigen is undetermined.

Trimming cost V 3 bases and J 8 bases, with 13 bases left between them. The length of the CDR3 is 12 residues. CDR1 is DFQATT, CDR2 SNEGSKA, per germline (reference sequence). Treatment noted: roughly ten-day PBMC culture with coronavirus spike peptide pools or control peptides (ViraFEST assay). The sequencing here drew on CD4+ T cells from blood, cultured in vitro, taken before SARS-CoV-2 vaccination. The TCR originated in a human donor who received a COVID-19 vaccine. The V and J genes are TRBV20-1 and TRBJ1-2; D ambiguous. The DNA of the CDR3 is TGCAGTGCTAGTGGAGATTTCAGCGGCTACACCTTC. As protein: CSASGDFSGYTF.